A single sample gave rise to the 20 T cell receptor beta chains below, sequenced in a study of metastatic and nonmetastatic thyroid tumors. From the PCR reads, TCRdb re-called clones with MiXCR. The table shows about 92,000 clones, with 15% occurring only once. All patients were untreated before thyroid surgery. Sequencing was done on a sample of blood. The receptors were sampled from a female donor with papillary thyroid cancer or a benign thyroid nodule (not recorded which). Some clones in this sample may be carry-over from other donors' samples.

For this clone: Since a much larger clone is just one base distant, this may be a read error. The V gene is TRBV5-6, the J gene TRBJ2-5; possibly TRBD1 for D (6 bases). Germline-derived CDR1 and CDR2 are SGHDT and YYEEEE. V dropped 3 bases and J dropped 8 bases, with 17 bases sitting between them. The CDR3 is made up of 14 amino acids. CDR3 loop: CASSSGHLSGTQYF. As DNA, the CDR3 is TGTGCCAGCAGCTCGGGACACCTCTCTGGAACCCAGTACTTC.

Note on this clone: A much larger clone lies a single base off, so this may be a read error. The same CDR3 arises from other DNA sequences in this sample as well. CDR3 residues: CASSVPDGGELFF. The CDR3 DNA is TGTGCCAGCAGCGTACCCGATGGGGGGGAGCTGTTTTTT. V and J are TRBV9 and TRBJ2-2; D is undetermined. The CDR3 has 13 amino acids. The germline V gene encodes CDR1 SGDLS and CDR2 YYNGEE. Trimming pared 1 base from V and 8 bases from J, leaving 9 bases between.

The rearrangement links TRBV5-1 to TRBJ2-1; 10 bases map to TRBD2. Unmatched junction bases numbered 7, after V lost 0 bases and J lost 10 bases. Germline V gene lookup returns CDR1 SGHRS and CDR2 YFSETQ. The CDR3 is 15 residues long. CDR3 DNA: TGCGCCAGCAGCTTGGAAGCGGGAGGGCCTGTGGAGCAGTTCTTC. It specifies CASSLEAGGPVEQFF.

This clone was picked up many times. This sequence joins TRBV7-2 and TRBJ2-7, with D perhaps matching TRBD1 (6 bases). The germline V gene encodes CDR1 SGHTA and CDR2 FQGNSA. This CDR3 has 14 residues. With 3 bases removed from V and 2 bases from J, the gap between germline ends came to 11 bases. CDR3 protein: CASSFQQGPYEQYF. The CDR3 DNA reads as TGTGCCAGCAGCTTCCAACAGGGACCCTACGAGCAGTACTTC.

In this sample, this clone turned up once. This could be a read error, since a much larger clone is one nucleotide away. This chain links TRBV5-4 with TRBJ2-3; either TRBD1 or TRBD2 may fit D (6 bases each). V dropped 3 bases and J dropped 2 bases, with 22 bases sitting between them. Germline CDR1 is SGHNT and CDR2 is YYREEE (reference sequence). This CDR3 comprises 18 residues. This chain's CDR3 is CASSSEGVSRSNTDTQYF. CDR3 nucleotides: TGTGCCAGCAGCTCGGAGGGGGTTAGCAGAAGCAACACAGATACGCAGTATTTT.

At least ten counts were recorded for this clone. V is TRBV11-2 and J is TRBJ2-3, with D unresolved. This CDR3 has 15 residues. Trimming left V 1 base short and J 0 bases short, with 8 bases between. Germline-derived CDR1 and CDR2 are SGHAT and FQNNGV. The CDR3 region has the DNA TGTGCCAGCAGCTTAGTAGGCATTAGCACAGATACGCAGTATTTT. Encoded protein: CASSLVGISTDTQYF.

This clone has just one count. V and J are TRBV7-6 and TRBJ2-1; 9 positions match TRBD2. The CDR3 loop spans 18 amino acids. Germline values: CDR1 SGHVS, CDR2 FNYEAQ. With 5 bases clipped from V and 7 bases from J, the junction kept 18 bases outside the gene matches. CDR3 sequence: CASSHTGGGLAYRNEQFF. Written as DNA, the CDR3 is TGTGCCAGCAGCCATACGGGGGGGGGACTAGCCTATCGGAATGAGCAGTTCTTC.

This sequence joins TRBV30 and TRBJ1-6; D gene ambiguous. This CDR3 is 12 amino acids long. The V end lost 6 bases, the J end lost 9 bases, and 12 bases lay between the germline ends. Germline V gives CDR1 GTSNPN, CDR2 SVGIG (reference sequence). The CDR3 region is CACTVWGSPLHF. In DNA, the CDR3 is TGTGCCTGTACCGTATGGGGTTCACCCCTCCACTTT.

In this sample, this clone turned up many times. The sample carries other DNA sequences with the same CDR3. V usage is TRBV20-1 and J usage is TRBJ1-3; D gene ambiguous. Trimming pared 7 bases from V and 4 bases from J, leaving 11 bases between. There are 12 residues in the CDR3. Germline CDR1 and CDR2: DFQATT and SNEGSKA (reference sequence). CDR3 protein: CSVATGGNTIYF. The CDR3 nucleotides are TGCAGTGTCGCGACGGGGGGAAACACCATATATTTT.

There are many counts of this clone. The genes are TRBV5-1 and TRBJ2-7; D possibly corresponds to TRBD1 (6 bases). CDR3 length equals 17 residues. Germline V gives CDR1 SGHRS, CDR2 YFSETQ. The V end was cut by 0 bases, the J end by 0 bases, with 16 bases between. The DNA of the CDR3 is TGCGCCAGCAGCTTGGGGCCGGGACACGAAATCTCCTACGAGCAGTACTTC. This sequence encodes CASSLGPGHEISYEQYF.

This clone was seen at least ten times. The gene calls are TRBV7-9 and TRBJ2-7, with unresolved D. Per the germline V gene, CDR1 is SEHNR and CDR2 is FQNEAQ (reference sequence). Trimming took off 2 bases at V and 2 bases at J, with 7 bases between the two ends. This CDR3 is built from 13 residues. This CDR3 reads CASSLNTAYEQYF. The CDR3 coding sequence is TGTGCCAGCAGCTTAAACACAGCCTACGAGCAGTACTTC.

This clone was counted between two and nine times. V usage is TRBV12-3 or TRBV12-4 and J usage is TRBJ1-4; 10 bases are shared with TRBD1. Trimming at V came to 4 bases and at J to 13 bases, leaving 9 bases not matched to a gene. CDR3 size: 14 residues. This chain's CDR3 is CASSSTGTGDSLFF. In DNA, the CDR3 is TGTGCCAGCAGTTCCACCGGGACAGGGGACTCACTGTTTTTT.

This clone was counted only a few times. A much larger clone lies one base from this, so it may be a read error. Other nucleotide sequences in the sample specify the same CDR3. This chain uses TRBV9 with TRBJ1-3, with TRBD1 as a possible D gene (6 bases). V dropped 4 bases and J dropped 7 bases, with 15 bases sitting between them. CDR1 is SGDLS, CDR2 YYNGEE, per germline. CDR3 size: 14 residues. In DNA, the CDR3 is TGTGCCAGCAGCTCCGGGACAACCGGGAACACCATATATTTT. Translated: CASSSGTTGNTIYF.

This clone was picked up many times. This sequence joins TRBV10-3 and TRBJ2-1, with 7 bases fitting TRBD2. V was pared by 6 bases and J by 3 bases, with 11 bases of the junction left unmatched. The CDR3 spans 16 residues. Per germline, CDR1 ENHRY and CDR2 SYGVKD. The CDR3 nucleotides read TGTGCCATCAGCGGGAGTAGGACTAGGGGCTACAATGAGCAGTTCTTC. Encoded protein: CAISGSRTRGYNEQFF.

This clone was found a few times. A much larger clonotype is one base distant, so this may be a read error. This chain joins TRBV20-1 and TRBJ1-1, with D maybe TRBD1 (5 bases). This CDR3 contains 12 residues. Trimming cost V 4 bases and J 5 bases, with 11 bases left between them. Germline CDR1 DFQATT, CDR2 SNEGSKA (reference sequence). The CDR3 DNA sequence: TGCAGTGCTATAGAGGGACCGACTGAAGCTTTCTTT. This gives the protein CSAIEGPTEAFF.

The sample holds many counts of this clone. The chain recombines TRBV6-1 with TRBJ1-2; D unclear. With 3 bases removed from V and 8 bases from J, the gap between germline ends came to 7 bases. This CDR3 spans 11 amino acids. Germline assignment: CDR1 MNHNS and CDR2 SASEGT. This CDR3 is CASSDSGGYTF. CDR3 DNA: TGTGCCAGCAGTGACAGTGGGGGCTACACCTTC.

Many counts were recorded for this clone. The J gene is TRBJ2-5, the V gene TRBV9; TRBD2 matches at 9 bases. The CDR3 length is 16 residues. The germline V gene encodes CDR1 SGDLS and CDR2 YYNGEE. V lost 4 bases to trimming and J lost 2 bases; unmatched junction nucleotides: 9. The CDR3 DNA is TGTGCCAGCAGCATGGCAGCGGGGGGCCCACAAGAGACCCAGTACTTC. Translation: CASSMAAGGPQETQYF.

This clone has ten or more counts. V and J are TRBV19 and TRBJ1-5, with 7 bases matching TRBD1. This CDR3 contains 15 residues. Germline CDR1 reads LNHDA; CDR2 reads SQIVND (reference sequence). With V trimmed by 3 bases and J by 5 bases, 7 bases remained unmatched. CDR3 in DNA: TGTGCCAGTAGTATGCCGAGGGGGCCCGATCAGCCCCAGCATTTT. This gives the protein CASSMPRGPDQPQHF.

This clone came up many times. Here the CDR3 reads CASSGDRGASYEQYF. CDR3 bases: TGTGCCAGTAGTGGGGACAGGGGGGCCTCCTACGAGCAGTACTTC. The chain recombines TRBV19 with TRBJ2-7, with TRBD1 identical over 11 bases. Germline V gene data show CDR1 as LNHDA and CDR2 as SQIVND (reference sequence). The CDR3 extends over 15 amino acids. The V gene end was trimmed by 5 bases and the J gene end by 0 bases; junction bases not matched to a gene: 3.

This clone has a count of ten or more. This chain's CDR3 is CASSNVGSYNSPLHF. CDR3 coding DNA: TGTGCCAGCTCAAACGTTGGCTCCTATAATTCACCCCTCCACTTT. The chain recombines TRBV18 with TRBJ1-6; no firm D call. This CDR3 comprises 15 residues. CDR1 is KGHSH, CDR2 LQKENI, per germline. The V end lost 5 bases, the J end lost 0 bases, and 8 bases lay between the germline ends.